The present T cell receptor (beta chain) was sequenced within a study of blood T cell repertoires in COVID-19. Looking at the study overall: There were acute and convalescent COVID-19 samples, and they came from the United States, Italy and Spain. PBMCs, B-cell-depleted T cells, or T cells provided the cDNA or gDNA that made up the material.

Source study methods: It was from reference gene primer amplification that nucleated cell counts were estimated. Assay: immunoSEQ multiplex PCR; the TCRdb copy retains only in-frame clones and omits some. V and J calls and clone size come straight from that table; D and trimming were deduced from the DNA. The sample consists of about 380,000 clones, about 85% of them appearing once. The CDR3 is 14 amino acids. Between the trimmed V and J ends, which lost 6 bases and 1 base, there was a span of 13 bases. Germline CDR1 and CDR2: MNHEY and SMNVEV (reference sequence). J is TRBJ2-7 and V is TRBV27, with a weak D call TRBD1 (5 bases). The sequence was obtained from a woman aged 18-29 years with acute or convalescent COVID-19. The sample taken for sequencing was peripheral blood. CDR3 bases: TGTGCCAGCAGAATAACAGGAGTATCCTACGAGCAGTACTTC. Translating gives CASRITGVSYEQYF.